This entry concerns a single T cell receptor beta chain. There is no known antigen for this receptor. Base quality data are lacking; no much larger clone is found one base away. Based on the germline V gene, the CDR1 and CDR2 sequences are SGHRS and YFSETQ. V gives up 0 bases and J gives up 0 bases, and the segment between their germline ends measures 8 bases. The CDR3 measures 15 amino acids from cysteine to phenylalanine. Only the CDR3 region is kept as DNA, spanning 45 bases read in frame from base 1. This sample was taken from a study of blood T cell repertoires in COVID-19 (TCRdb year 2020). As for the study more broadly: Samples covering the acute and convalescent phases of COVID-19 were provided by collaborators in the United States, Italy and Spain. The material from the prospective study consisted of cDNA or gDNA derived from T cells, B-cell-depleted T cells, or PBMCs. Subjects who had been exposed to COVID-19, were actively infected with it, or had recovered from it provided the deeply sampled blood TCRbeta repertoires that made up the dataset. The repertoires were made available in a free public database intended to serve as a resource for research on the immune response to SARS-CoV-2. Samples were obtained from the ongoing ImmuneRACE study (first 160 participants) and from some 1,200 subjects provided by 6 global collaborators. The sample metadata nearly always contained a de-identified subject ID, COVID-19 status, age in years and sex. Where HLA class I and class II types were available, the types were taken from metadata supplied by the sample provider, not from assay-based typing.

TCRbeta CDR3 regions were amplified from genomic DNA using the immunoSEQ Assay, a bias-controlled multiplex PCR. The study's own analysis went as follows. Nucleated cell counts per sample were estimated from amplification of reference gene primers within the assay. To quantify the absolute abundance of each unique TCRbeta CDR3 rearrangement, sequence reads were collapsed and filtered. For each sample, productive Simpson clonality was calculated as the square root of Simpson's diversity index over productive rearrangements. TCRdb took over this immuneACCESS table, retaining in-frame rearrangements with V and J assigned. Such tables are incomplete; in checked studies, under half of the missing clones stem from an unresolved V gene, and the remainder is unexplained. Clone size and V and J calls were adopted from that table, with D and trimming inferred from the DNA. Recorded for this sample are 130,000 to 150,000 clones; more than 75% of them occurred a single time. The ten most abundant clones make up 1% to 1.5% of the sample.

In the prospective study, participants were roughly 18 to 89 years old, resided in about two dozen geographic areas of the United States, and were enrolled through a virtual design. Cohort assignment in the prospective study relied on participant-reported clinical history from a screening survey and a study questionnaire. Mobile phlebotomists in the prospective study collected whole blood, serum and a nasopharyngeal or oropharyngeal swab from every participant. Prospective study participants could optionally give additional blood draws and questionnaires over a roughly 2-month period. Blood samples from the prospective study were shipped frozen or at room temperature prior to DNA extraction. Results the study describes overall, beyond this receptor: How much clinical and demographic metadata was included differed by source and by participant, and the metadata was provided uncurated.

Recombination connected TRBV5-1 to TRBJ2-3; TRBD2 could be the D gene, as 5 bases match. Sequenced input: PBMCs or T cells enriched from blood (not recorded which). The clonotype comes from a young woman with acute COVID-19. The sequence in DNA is TGCGCCAGCAGCTTGGAGGTAGCGAGCACAGATACGCAGTATTTT. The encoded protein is CASSLEVASTDTQYF.